This entry is about one T cell receptor beta chain. Its specificity is not known. The unexposed donors gave CD4+ T cells in about 2010-2019, prior to COVID-19. CD4+ T cells were isolated from the cells after 10 days of culture. Testing used SARS-CoV-2 S/N and four cold-coronavirus spikes on unexposed-donor CD4+ T cells, cells permitting. The sample comes from a study of CD4 T cells in relation to SARS-CoV-2 and coronaviruses. Across the study: TCR beta CDR3s were sequenced after roughly ten-day antigen culture of PBMCs. Negative control cultures got HIV-1 Nef peptides or no peptide. General study points: Compared with monoreactive clones, crossreactive clones showed significantly weaker SARS-CoV-2 expansion.

Data came from immunoSEQ multiplex PCR; TCRdb stores just in-frame clones and leaves some out. The table includes 32,000 or so clones, 76% detected once. Germline CDR1 is LNHDA and CDR2 is SQIVND (reference sequence). This CDR3 has 17 residues. J gave up 2 bases and V 3 bases, and 8 bases lay outside the gene matches. This chain links TRBV19 with TRBJ2-1; TRBD2 aligns across 9 bases. The receptor's source is a human donor in good health. Sequencing input: CD4+ T cells from PBMCs, cultured in vitro. The CDR3 DNA is TGTGCCAGTAGTATCACCCTAGCGGGAATAACCTACAATGAGCAGTTCTTC. The encoded protein is CASSITLAGITYNEQFF.